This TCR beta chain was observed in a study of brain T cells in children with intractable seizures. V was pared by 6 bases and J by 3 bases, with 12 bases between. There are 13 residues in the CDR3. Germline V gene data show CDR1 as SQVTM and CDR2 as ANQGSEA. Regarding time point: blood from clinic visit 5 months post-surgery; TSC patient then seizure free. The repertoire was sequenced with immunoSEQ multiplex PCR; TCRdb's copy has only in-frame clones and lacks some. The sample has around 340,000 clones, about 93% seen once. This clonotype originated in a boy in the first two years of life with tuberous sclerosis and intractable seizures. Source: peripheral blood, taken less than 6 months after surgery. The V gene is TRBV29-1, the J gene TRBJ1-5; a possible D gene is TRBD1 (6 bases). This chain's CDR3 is CSVAQGYNQPQHF. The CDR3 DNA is TGCAGCGTGGCACAGGGTTACAATCAGCCCCAGCATTTT.